This record looks at one T cell receptor beta chain sequence and its context. The antigen is not known. The data originate from a study of metastatic and nonmetastatic thyroid tumors. Study at large: Where malignant and benign thyroid patients were concerned, repertoires were compared across blood and tumor or nodule tissue. Whole-study findings and limits: Within blood and tumor, benign nodules reportedly had significantly lower TCR beta diversity than malignant thyroid tumors did.

Original processing notes: Clinicopathological groups of papillary thyroid cancer showed CDR3 differences that were used to build a distant-metastasis classifier. With MiXCR, TCRdb called clones anew from the PCR reads. The authors' filters were not applied to this entry. Of around 61,000 clones in the sample, roughly 30% were seen once. Thyroid surgery was performed in patients who had received no treatment beforehand. V was pared by 6 bases and J by 7 bases, with 24 bases between. The germline gives CDR1 MDHEN, CDR2 SYDVKM. The CDR3 consists of 17 residues. Sequences were obtained from blood. The receptor comes from a female donor with papillary thyroid cancer or a benign thyroid nodule (not recorded which). Some clones in this sample may be carry-over from other donors' samples. The V call is TRBV28, the J call TRBJ1-4; D remains unclear. The chain's CDR3 is CASSPINPAGVGEKLFF. CDR3 bases: TGTGCCAGCAGCCCAATCAACCCTGCAGGAGTAGGTGAAAAACTGTTTTTT. The full variable domain, with the rest looked up from reference TRBV28 and TRBJ1-4, is DVKVTQSSRYLVKRTGEKVFLECVQDMDHENMFWYRQDPGLGLRLIYFSYDVKMKEKGDIPEGYSVSREKKERFSLILESASTNQTSMYLCASSPINPAGVGEKLFFGSGTQLSVL.